At least ten counts were recorded for the clone carrying this T cell receptor (beta chain). Preparation of the TCRbeta library used unique molecular identifiers. TCRdb re-called the PCR reads through MiXCR, storing one row per CDR3 protein. The data hold fewer than 400,000 distinct CDR3 sequences, with about 20% observed a single time. The data originate from a study of T-cell reconstitution after alpha-beta-depleted transplantation in children. CDR3 length equals 15 residues. Germline assignment: CDR1 MNHNS and CDR2 SASEGT. V was clipped by 6 bases and J by 3 bases; unmatched bases: 8. This clonotype originated in a human donor who donated a stem cell graft to a child with acute myeloid leukemia. Specimen: PBMCs from the stem cell graft donor, collected from the stem cell graft. The V and J genes are TRBV6-1 and TRBJ2-5; 9 nucleotides match TRBD2. The CDR3 DNA reads TGTGCCAGCAGCCCCGGACTAGCGCGAAAAGAGACCCAGTACTTC. It specifies CASSPGLARKETQYF.